This TCR beta chain was identified during a study of CD8+ T cells in alopecia areata. Study context: Treated patients swallowed 5 to 10 mg of oral tofacitinib twice daily. Patients in the study were on tofacitinib for 6 to 18 months, then off it for 6 months.

With regard to this clone: No antigen is known for it.

Study-wide points: Among the cells sequenced in scalp samples are also the resident alphabeta T cells of normal skin.

Germline CDR1 reads SQVTM; CDR2 reads ANQGSEA. V dropped 2 bases and J dropped 1 base, with 8 bases sitting between them. This CDR3 comprises 13 residues. TCR sequencing used cDNA made by reverse transcription of extracted RNA. The method was immunoSEQ multiplex PCR; TCRdb's version includes in-frame clones alone and lacks a portion of them. The table has approximately 200,000 clones, approximately 60% seen once. Treatment here: oral pan-JAK inhibitor, 5-10 mg twice daily. This clonotype originated in a human donor with alopecia areata. The chain couples TRBV29-1 to TRBJ2-5; D gene uncertain. Specimen: CD4+ T cells sorted from blood, collected at week 4, from a patient treated with tofacitinib. The CDR3, as DNA: TGCAGCGTTGAACTGGCGGCCCAAGAGACCCAGTACTTC. It encodes CSVELAAQETQYF.